This section outlines one TCR beta chain sequence together with its context. Its specificity is not known. This record belongs to a study of cytomegalovirus exposure and HLA in healthy donors. Study conclusions and caveats: Judged likely to be a sequencing artifact was a cluster of highly shared sequence variants.

The PCR contained 60 Vbeta and 13 Jbeta primers. Libraries were prepared by immunoSEQ multiplex PCR; TCRdb keeps only in-frame clonotypes and omits some of them. The sample includes 95,000 to 150,000 clones, over 60% of them seen just once. This CDR3 is built from 16 residues. The V gene lost 6 bases and the J gene lost 8 bases, with 23 bases spanning the gap. Germline V CDR1 and CDR2: MDHEN, SYDVKM. Sequencing used PBMCs. The chain is built from TRBV28 and TRBJ2-1; no reliable D call. This receptor was taken from a man aged 18-30 years in good health and CMV-seropositive. Here the CDR3 reads CASSPSRAVTPHEQFF. In DNA form, the CDR3 reads TGTGCCAGCAGCCCCTCTCGCGCCGTTACGCCCCATGAGCAGTTCTTC.